Presented here are 13 T cell receptor beta chains from one specimen sequenced in a study of T-cell reconstitution after alpha-beta-depleted transplantation in children. TCRbeta library construction was performed incorporating unique molecular identifiers. TCRdb processed the PCR reads anew with MiXCR; each CDR3 protein has one entry. Of around 580,000 distinct CDR3 sequences in the sample, more than 20% are singletons; the top ten hold around an eighth. The source material was PBMCs, mostly from graft donor cells, sampled 360 days after TCRalphabeta/CD19-depleted stem cell transplant. Receptor source: a boy under two years old who had a stem cell transplant for acute myeloid leukemia, so the T cells may come from the graft donor.

This clonotype was recorded a few times. The chain has TRBV18 and TRBJ1-5, with TRBD1 identical over 10 bases. The germline CDR1 and CDR2 sequences are KGHSH and LQKENI. The trim removed 0 bases at V and 4 bases at J, leaving 3 bases unmatched. CDR3 size: 16 residues. The CDR3 DNA sequence: TGTGCCAGCTCACCACCCGGGACAGGGGATAATCAGCCCCAGCATTTT. It specifies CASSPPGTGDNQPQHF.

This clonotype has ten or more counts. The V call is TRBV9, the J call TRBJ1-6; a possible D gene is TRBD1 (6 bases). CDR1 is SGDLS, CDR2 YYNGEE, per germline. Trimming shortened V by 0 bases and J by 8 bases, and 12 bases separated the two germline ends. The CDR3 loop spans 15 amino acids. The CDR3 loop is CASSVATGGYSPLHF. In DNA form, the CDR3 reads TGTGCCAGCAGCGTAGCTACGGGGGGCTATTCACCCCTCCACTTT.

This clonotype occurred a few times. The V gene is TRBV25-1, the J gene TRBJ2-1; D is undetermined. The CDR3 extends over 14 amino acids. The germline V and J ends were trimmed by 1 base and 10 bases, with 14 bases remaining between them. CDR1 MGHDK and CDR2 SYGVNS come from the germline V gene. CDR3 bases: TGTGCCAGCAGTGAATGGGCGCCTTCCAAGGAGCAGTTCTTC. This codes for CASSEWAPSKEQFF.

The V and J genes are TRBV20-1 and TRBJ1-4; D may be TRBD1 (5 bases). This CDR3 comprises 14 residues. Trimming cost V 1 base and J 3 bases, with 9 bases left between them. CDR1 DFQATT and CDR2 SNEGSKA come from the germline V gene (reference sequence). The CDR3 DNA reads as TGCAGTGCTAGAGTGCGGGACTCTAATGAAAAACTGTTTTTT. Amino acid sequence: CSARVRDSNEKLFF.

The rearrangement uses TRBV10-2 and TRBJ2-1, with D unresolved. V lost 8 bases and J lost 4, with 12 bases in between. Germline assignment: CDR1 WSHSY and CDR2 SAAADI. The CDR3 has 13 residues. The CDR3 nucleotides are TGCGCCAGCCAGGTGCTCCCTTACAATGAGCAGTTCTTC. It translates to CASQVLPYNEQFF.

This chain connects TRBV7-8 to TRBJ1-2; no firm D call. Germline V gives CDR1 SGHVS, CDR2 FQNEAQ. The V gene lost 3 bases and the J gene lost 2 bases, with 10 bases spanning the gap. The CDR3 has 14 amino acids. CDR3 region: CASSLVGQNYGYTF. The CDR3 region has the DNA TGTGCCAGCAGCTTGGTAGGCCAGAACTATGGCTACACCTTC.

This clonotype has a handful of counts. J is TRBJ1-1 and V is TRBV21-1; the listed D gene, TRBD1, was not tested against the DNA. TRBV21-1 is recorded as a pseudogene. The CDR3 has 15 amino acids. The CDR3 protein is CASIFSGGLDPEAFF. The CDR3 nucleotides read TGTGCCAGCATCTTCTCAGGGGGCTTAGACCCTGAAGCTTTCTTT.

This clonotype was seen at least ten times. The rearrangement uses TRBV10-3 and TRBJ2-7; 11 bases fit TRBD1. This CDR3 spans 14 amino acids. The germline V gene has CDR1 ENHRY and CDR2 SYGVKD. V was clipped by 5 bases and J by 3 bases; unmatched bases: 3. This CDR3 reads CAISSGTGGYEQYF. For the CDR3, the DNA is TGTGCCATCAGTTCCGGGACAGGGGGCTACGAGCAGTACTTC.

This clonotype was picked up a small number of times. The rearrangement joins TRBV5-1 to TRBJ2-3; D possibly matches TRBD1 or TRBD2 (6 bases each). The CDR3 runs to 15 residues. CDR1 is SGHRS and CDR2 is YFSETQ in the germline V gene. Trimming removed 2 bases from V and 5 bases from J, with 15 bases in between. CDR3 sequence: CASSLGSGGKDTQYF. The DNA for the CDR3 is TGCGCCAGCAGCTTAGGTTCCGGGGGCAAAGATACGCAGTATTTT.

The chain recombines TRBV20-1 with TRBJ1-1, with D possibly matching TRBD1 (6 bases). Germline loops: CDR1 DFQATT, CDR2 SNEGSKA (reference sequence). This CDR3 comprises 13 residues. V was clipped by 5 bases and J by 0 bases, with 10 bases between them. The CDR3: CSASDSVNTEAFF. CDR3 in DNA: TGCAGTGCTTCGGACAGTGTGAACACTGAAGCTTTCTTT.

The rearrangement links TRBV28 to TRBJ2-1; 9 bases are shared with TRBD2. The CDR3 is 14 amino acids. Germline V gene sequence: CDR1 MDHEN, CDR2 SYDVKM. V was clipped by 3 bases and J by 9 bases; unmatched bases: 6. The CDR3 DNA is TGTGCCAGCAGTTTGGCGGGGGGGCCTCGTGAGCAGTTCTTC. Protein product: CASSLAGGPREQFF.

This chain links TRBV10-3 with TRBJ2-5; possibly TRBD2 for D (6 bases). Germline V gene data show CDR1 as ENHRY and CDR2 as SYGVKD. V was shortened by 8 bases and J by 2 bases, with 12 bases between the two germline ends. The CDR3 sequence is 13 residues long. For the CDR3, the DNA is TGTGCCATCGCCGGAGGGGAGCAAGAGACCCAGTACTTC. Its translation is CAIAGGEQETQYF.

This clonotype was observed a handful of times. V and J are TRBV6-5 and TRBJ2-1, with 11 bases matching TRBD1. In germline, CDR1 is MNHEY, CDR2 SVGAGI. This CDR3 is 14 amino acids long. With V trimmed by 5 bases and J by 7 bases, 4 bases remained unmatched. The DNA of the CDR3 is TGTGCCAGCAGTCACGGGACAGGGGGGAATGAGCAGTTCTTC. It specifies CASSHGTGGNEQFF.